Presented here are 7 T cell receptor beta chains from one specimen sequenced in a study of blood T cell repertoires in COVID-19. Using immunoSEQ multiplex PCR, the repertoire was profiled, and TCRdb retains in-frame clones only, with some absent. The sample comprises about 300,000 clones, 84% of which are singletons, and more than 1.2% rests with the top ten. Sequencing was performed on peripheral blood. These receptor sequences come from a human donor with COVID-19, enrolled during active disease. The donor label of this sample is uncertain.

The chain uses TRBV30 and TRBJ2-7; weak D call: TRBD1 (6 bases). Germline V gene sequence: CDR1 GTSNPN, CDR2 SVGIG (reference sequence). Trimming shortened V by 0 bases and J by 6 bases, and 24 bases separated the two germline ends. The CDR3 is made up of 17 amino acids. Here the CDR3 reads CAWSVRFGAGAMGEQYF. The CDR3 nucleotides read TGTGCCTGGAGTGTACGTTTCGGGGCAGGGGCCATGGGCGAGCAGTACTTC.

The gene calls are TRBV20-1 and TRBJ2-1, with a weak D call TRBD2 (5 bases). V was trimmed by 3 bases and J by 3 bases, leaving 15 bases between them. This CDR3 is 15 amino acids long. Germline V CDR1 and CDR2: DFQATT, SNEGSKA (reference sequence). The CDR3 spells CSASPAGLVYNEQFF. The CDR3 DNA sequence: TGCAGTGCTAGTCCGGCGGGTCTGGTCTACAATGAGCAGTTCTTC.

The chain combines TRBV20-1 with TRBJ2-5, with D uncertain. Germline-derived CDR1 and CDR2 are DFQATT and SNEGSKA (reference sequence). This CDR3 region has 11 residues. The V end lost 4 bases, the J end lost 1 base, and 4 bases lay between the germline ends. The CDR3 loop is CSAISQETQYF. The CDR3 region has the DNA TGCAGTGCTATTAGCCAAGAGACCCAGTACTTC.

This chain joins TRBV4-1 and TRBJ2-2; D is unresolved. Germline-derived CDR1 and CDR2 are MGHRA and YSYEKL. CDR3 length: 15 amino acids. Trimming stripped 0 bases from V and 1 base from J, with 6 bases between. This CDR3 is CASSQEALNTGELFF. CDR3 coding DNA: TGCGCCAGCAGCCAAGAGGCTTTGAACACCGGGGAGCTGTTTTTT.

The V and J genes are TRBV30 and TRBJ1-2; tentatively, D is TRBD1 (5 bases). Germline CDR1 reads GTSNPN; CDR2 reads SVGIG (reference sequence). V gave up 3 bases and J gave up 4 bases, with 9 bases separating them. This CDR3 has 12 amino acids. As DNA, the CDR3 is TGTGCCTGGAGCCGAAGGGGCTATGGCTACACCTTC. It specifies CAWSRRGYGYTF.

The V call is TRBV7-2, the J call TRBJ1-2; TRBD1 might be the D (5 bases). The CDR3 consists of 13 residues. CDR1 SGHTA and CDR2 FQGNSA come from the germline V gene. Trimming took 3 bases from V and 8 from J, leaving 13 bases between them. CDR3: CASSLSRAEGYTF. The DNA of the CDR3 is TGTGCCAGCAGCTTGAGCAGGGCGGAGGGCTACACCTTC.

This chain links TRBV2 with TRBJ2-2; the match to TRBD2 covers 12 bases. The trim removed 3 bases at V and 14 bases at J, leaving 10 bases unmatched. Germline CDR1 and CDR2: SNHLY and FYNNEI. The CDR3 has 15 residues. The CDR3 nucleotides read TGTGCCAGCAGTGAGGCTAGCGGGAGGGCCAGGATCCTGTTTTTT. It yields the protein CASSEASGRARILFF.